In its sample, the clone carrying this T cell receptor (beta chain) was seen a few times. The antigen is undetermined. The sample comes from a study of T cell repertoires in cytomegalovirus infection. Across the whole study: In the study, CMV epitopes included recently identified HLA-C-restricted and well-studied HLA-B-restricted ones. Evidence of both CMV infection and a matching HLA type came from public TCR beta signatures.

Study findings and constraints: The cumulative frequency of public TCR beta families distinguished individuals who carried CMV together with the relevant HLA. Ex vivo responses were dominated by HLA-C-restricted CMV-specific TCR beta clonotypes.

In TCRdb, the reads were re-called with MiXCR into one record per CDR3 protein. The table lists approximately 1,000,000 distinct CDR3 sequences, approximately 31% of them singletons. Germline V gives CDR1 SNHLY, CDR2 FYNNEI. The CDR3 is made up of 13 amino acids. With 1 base clipped from V and 12 bases from J, the junction kept 6 bases outside the gene matches. Sequencing used cultured CD8+ T cells from PBMCs, obtained from culture after CMV antigen stimulation. The chain joins TRBV2 to TRBJ2-7; 10 nucleotides match TRBD2. This TCR was recovered from a human donor in good health (CMV status not recorded). Some clones in this sample may be carry-over from other donors' samples. The CDR3 sequence is CASSEGLAGGPYF. CDR3 DNA sequence: TGTGCCAGCAGTGAAGGGTTAGCGGGGGGTCCGTACTTC.